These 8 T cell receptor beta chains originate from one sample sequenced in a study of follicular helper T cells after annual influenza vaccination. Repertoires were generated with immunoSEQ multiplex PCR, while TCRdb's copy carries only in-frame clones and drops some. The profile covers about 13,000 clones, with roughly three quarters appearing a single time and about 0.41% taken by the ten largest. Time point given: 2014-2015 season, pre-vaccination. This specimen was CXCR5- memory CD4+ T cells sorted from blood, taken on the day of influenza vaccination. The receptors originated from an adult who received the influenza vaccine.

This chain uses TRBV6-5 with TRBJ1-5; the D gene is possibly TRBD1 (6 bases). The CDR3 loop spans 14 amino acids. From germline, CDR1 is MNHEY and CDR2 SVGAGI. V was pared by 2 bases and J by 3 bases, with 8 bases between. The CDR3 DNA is TGTGCCAGCAGTTACGCAGGGGCCAATCAGCCCCAGCATTTT. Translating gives CASSYAGANQPQHF.

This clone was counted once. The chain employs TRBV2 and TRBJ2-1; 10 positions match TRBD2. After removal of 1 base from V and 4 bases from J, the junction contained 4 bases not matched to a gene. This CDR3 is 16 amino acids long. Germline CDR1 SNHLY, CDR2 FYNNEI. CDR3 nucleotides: TGTGCCAGCAGTGAAGTTCAGCGGGGGGGTTACAATGAGCAGTTCTTC. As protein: CASSEVQRGGYNEQFF.

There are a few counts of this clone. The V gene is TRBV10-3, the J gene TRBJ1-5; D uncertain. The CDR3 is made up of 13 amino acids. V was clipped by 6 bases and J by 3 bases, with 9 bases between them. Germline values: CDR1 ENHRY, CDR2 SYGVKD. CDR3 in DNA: TGTGCCATCAGGGGGAAAGTCAATCAGCCCCAGCATTTT. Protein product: CAIRGKVNQPQHF.

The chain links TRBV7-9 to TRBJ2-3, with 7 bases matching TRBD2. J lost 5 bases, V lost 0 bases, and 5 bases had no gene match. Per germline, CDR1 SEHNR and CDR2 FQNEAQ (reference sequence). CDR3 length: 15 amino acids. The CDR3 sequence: CASSLAGGILDTQYF. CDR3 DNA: TGTGCCAGCAGCTTAGCGGGGGGGATCCTAGATACGCAGTATTTT.

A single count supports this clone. CDR3 sequence: CASSLEEGMSNTGELFF. As DNA, the CDR3 is TGTGCCAGCAGCTTAGAGGAGGGGATGTCGAACACCGGGGAGCTGTTTTTT. This chain connects TRBV11-3 to TRBJ2-2, with TRBD2 as a possible D gene (6 bases). V lost 0 bases, J lost 0 bases, and 11 bases lay in between. The CDR3 covers 17 residues. Germline V gives CDR1 SGHNT, CDR2 YENEEA.

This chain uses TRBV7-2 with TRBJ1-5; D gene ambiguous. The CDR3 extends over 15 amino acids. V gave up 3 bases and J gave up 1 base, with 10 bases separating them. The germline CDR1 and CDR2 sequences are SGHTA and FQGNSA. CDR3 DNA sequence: TGTGCCAGCAGCTTCGTGGGGAGGAGCAATCAGCCCCAGCATTTT. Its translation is CASSFVGRSNQPQHF. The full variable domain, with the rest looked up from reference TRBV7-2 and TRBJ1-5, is GAGVSQSPSNKVTEKGKDVELRCDPISGHTALYWYRQSLGQGLEFLIYFQGNSAPDKSGLPSDRFSAERTGGSVSTLTIQRTQQEDSAVYLCASSFVGRSNQPQHFGDGTRLSIL.

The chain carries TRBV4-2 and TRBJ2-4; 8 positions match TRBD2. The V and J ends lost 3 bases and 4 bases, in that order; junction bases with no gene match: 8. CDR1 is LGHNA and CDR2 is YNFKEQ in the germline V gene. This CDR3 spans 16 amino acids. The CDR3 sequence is CASSHNGGGVKNIQYF. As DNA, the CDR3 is TGTGCCAGCAGCCATAACGGGGGGGGCGTTAAAAACATTCAGTACTTC.

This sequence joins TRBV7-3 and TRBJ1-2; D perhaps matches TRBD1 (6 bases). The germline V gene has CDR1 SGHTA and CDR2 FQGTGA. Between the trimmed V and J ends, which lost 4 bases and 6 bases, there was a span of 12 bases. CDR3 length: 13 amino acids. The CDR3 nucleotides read TGTGCCAGCAGCTCGATGACAGGAAATGGCTACACCTTC. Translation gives CASSSMTGNGYTF.